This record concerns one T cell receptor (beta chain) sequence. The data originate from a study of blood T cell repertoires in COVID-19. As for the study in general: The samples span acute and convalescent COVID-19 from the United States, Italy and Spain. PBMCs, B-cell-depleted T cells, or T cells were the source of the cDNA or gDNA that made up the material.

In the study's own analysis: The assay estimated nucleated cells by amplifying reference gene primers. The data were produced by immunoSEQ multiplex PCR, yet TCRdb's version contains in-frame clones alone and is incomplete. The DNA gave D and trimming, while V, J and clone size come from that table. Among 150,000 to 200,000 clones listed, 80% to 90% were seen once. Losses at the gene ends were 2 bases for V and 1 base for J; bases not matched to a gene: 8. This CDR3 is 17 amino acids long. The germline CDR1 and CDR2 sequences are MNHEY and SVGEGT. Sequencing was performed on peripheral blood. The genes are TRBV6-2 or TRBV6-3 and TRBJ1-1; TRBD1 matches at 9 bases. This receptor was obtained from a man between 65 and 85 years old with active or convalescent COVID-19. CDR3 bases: TGTGCCAGCAGTTACGCGGGACAGGGAGTGGCGAACACTGAAGCTTTCTTT. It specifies CASSYAGQGVANTEAFF.